This TCR beta chain was captured by sequencing in a study of cytomegalovirus exposure and HLA in healthy donors. Points from the study as a whole: In vitro, three CMV-associated chains proved specific for CMV antigens.

V lost 4 bases and J lost 6; bases outside the gene matches: 6. This CDR3 contains 15 residues. CDR1 is SNHLY, CDR2 FYNNEI, per germline. With regard to this clone: What it recognizes is unknown.

Researchers ran the PCR with 60 Vbeta and 13 Jbeta primers. Profiling relied on immunoSEQ multiplex PCR, and the TCRdb table lists in-frame clones only, not all of them. The sample yields approximately 150,000 clones, 68% seen once. The chain is built from TRBV2 and TRBJ2-1, with 10 nucleotides matching TRBD2. The sequence came from a man aged 50 to 60 in good health and CMV-seronegative. The material sequenced was PBMCs. The DNA of the CDR3 is TGTGCCAGCAGTGTTGGCACTAGCGGGGCCAATGAGCAGTTCTTC. The encoded protein is CASSVGTSGANEQFF.